The 9 T cell receptor beta chains below were found in one sample sequenced in a study of cytomegalovirus exposure and HLA in healthy donors. Primers included in the PCR were 60 Vbeta and 13 Jbeta primers. Generated by immunoSEQ multiplex PCR, the TCRdb table keeps only in-frame clones and is missing some. The data hold roughly 56,000 clones, with about four fifths observed a single time. The specimen sequenced was PBMCs. Every receptor here comes from a boy aged 5-17 years in good health and CMV-seropositive.

The chain employs TRBV5-1 and TRBJ2-5, with a weak D call TRBD2 (6 bases). The CDR3 consists of 13 residues. Trimming cost V 3 bases and J 3 bases, with 9 bases left between them. Germline CDR1 and CDR2: SGHRS and YFSETQ. The CDR3 spells CASSYGGKETQYF. The CDR3 nucleotides are TGCGCCAGCAGCTACGGGGGAAAAGAGACCCAGTACTTC.

This chain joins TRBV4-1 and TRBJ1-5; no definite D call. The germline gives CDR1 MGHRA, CDR2 YSYEKL. The V and J ends lost 0 bases and 3 bases respectively, with 9 bases between them. The length of the CDR3 is 15 residues. CDR3 bases: TGCGCCAGCAGCCAAGATCGAAGCTACAATCAGCCCCAGCATTTT. This encodes CASSQDRSYNQPQHF.

This chain uses TRBV2 with TRBJ2-3, with 8 bases identical to TRBD2. Germline V gene data show CDR1 as SNHLY and CDR2 as FYNNEI. V shed 7 bases and J 1 base; nucleotides not matched to a gene: 7. CDR3 length equals 15 residues. Here the CDR3 DNA reads TGTGCCAGCAAAGAGCGGGAGACCCGCACAGATACGCAGTATTTT. It is translated as CASKERETRTDTQYF.

The rearrangement links TRBV6-5 to TRBJ2-3; D gene ambiguous. V was cut by 7 bases and J by 0 bases, with 14 bases left in between. The CDR3 loop spans 15 amino acids. The germline gives CDR1 MNHEY, CDR2 SVGAGI. The CDR3 region is CASNRVPTSTDTQYF. CDR3 sequence (DNA): TGTGCCAGCAATCGGGTCCCGACTAGCACAGATACGCAGTATTTT.

The rearrangement joins TRBV9 to TRBJ2-1; 9 bases line up with TRBD2. CDR1 and CDR2 from the germline V gene are SGDLS and YYNGEE. The CDR3 consists of 14 residues. V was clipped by 4 bases and J by 3 bases; unmatched bases: 2. CDR3 sequence reads: CASSRGGVYNEQFF. The CDR3 DNA reads as TGTGCCAGCAGCCGCGGGGGGGTCTACAATGAGCAGTTCTTC.

Written as DNA, the CDR3 is TGTGCCAGCAGTTTATCCGCCACGAGGTATGGCTACACCTTC. As protein: CASSLSATRYGYTF. The chain couples TRBV28 to TRBJ1-2; no definite D call. The CDR3 covers 14 residues. The V gene's germline CDR1 is MDHEN and CDR2 SYDVKM. Deletions cut 1 base from V and 5 bases from J, with 11 bases between.

V usage is TRBV6-5 and J usage is TRBJ2-5; D might be TRBD2 (5 bases). The CDR3 covers 13 residues. V was cut by 10 bases and J by 4 bases, with 16 bases left in between. Germline V gene sequence: CDR1 MNHEY, CDR2 SVGAGI. DNA of the CDR3: TGTGCCACCCGAGAGGGCTGGGGAGAGACCCAGTACTTC. Its protein is CATREGWGETQYF.

The rearrangement joins TRBV6-5 to TRBJ1-5; 8 nucleotides agree with TRBD1. Germline CDR1 MNHEY, CDR2 SVGAGI. The V segment lost 10 bases and the J segment 6 bases; nucleotides outside the gene matches: 11. This CDR3 region has 14 residues. The CDR3 DNA reads TGTGCCACACAGACAGGGGATCTCTCTCAGCCCCAGCATTTT. Encoded protein: CATQTGDLSQPQHF.

The CDR3 sequence: CASSRRTGATNEKLFF. The DNA for the CDR3 is TGTGCCAGCAGTCGTCGAACAGGGGCAACTAATGAAAAACTGTTTTTT. This chain joins TRBV7-9 and TRBJ1-4; 7 bases match TRBD1. The CDR3 length is 16 residues. Germline V CDR1 and CDR2: SEHNR, FQNEAQ (reference sequence). V dropped 6 bases and J dropped 0; count of bases not matched to a gene: 7.